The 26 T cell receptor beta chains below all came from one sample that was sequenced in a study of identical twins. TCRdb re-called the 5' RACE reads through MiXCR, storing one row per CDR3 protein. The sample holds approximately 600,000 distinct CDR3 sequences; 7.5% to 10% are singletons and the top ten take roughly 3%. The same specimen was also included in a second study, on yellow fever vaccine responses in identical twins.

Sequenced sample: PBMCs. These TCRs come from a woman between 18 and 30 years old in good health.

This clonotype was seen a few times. CDR3 region: CASSFRTSGSETQYF. The CDR3 bases are TGTGCCAGCAGCTTCCGGACTAGCGGGAGCGAGACCCAGTACTTC. The V and J genes are TRBV7-2 and TRBJ2-5; TRBD2 matches at 13 bases. The trim removed 3 bases at V and 5 bases at J, leaving 3 bases unmatched. The CDR3 contains 15 residues. Germline CDR1 reads SGHTA; CDR2 reads FQGNSA.

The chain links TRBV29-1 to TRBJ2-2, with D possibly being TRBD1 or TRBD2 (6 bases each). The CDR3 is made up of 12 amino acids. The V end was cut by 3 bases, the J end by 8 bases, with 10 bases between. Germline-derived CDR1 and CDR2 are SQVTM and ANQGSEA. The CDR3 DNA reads TGCAGCGTTGAGGGGGGCGGAGGGGAGCTGTTTTTT. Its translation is CSVEGGGGELFF.

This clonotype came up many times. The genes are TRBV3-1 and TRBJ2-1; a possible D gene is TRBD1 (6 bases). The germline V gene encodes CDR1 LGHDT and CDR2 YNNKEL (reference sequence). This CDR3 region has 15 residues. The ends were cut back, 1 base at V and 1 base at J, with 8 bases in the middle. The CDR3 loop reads CASSQADSSYNEQFF. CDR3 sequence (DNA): TGTGCCAGCAGCCAAGCGGACAGTTCCTACAATGAGCAGTTCTTC.

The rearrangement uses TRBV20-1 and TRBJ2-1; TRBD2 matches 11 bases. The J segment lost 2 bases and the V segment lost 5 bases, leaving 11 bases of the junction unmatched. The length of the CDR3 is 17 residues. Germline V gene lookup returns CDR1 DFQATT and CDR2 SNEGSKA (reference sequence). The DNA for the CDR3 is TGCAGTGCTCGCCGACTAGCGGGGTTCCAAGCCTACAATGAGCAGTTCTTC. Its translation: CSARRLAGFQAYNEQFF.

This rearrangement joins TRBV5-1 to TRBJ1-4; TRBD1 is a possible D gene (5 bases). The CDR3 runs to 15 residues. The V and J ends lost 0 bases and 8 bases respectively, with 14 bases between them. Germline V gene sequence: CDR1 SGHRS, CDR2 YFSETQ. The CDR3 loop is CASSLAGGLNEKLFF. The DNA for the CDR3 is TGCGCCAGCAGCTTGGCCGGGGGACTTAACGAAAAACTGTTTTTT.

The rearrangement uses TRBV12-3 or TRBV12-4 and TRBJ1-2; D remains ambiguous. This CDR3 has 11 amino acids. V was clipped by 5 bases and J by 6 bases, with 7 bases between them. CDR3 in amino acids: CASSPYDGYTF. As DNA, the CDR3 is TGTGCCAGCAGTCCATATGATGGCTACACCTTC.

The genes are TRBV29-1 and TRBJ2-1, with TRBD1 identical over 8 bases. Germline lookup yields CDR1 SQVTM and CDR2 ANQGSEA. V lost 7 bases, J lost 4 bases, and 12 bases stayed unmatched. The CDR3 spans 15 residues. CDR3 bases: TGCAGCGCTAGGAAACAGGGGGATCCATACAATGAGCAGTTCTTC. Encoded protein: CSARKQGDPYNEQFF.

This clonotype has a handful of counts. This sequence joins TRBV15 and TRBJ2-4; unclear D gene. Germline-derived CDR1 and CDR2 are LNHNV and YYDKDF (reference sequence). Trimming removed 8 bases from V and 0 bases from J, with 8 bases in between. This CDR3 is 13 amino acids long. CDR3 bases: TGTGCCACCCAAAACGGAGCCAAAAACATTCAGTACTTC. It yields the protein CATQNGAKNIQYF.

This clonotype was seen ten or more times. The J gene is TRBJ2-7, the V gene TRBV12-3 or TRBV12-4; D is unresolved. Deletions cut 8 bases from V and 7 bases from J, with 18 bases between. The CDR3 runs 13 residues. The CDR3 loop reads CASSTGRIVEQYF. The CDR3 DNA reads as TGTGCCAGCTCCACTGGCCGGATCGTGGAGCAGTACTTC.

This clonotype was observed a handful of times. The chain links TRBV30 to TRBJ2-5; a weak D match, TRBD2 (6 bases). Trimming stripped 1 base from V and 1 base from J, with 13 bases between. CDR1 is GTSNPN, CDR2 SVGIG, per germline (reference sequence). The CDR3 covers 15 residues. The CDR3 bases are TGTGCCTGGAGTGGCTTTAGCGGATTCCAAGAGACCCAGTACTTC. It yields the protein CAWSGFSGFQETQYF.

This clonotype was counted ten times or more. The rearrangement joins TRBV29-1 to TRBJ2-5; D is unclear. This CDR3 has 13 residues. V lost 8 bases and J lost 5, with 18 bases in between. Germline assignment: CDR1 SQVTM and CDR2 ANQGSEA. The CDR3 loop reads CSLAESTWETQYF. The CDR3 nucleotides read TGCAGCCTTGCGGAGAGCACCTGGGAGACCCAGTACTTC. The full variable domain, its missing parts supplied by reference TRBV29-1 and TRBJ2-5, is SAVISQKPSRDICQRGTSLTIQCQVDSQVTMMFWYRQQPGQSLTLIATANQGSEATYESGFVIDKFPISRPNLTFSTLTVSNMSPEDSSIYLCSLAESTWETQYFGPGTRLLVL.

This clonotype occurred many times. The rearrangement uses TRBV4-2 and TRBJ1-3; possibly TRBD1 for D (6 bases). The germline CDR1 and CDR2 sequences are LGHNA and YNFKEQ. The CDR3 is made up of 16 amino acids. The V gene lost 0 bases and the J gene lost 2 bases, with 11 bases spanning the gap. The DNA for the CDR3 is TGTGCCAGCAGCCAAGATATGGCAGGGGCTGGAAACACCATATATTTT. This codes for CASSQDMAGAGNTIYF.

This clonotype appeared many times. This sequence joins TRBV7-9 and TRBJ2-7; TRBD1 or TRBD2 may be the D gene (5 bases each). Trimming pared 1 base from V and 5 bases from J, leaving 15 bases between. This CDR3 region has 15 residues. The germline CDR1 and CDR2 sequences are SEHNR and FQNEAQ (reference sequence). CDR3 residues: CASSLVQGGLDEQYF. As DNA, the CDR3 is TGTGCCAGCAGCTTAGTCCAGGGCGGGCTCGACGAGCAGTACTTC.

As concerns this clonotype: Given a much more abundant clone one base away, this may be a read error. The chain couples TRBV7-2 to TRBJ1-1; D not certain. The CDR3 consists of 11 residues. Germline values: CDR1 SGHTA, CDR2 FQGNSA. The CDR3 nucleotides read TGTGCCAGCAGCTTACTAACTGGAGCTTTCTTT. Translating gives CASSLLTGAFF.

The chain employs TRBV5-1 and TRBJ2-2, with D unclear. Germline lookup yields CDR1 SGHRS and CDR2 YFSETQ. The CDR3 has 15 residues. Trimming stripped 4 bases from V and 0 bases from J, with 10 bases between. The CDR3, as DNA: TGCGCCAGCAGCCCCGAAGTTCCGAACACCGGGGAGCTGTTTTTT. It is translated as CASSPEVPNTGELFF.

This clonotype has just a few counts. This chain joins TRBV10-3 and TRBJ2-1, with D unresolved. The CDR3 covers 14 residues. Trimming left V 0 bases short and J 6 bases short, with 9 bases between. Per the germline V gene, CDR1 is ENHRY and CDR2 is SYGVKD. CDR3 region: CAISESTLGNEQFF. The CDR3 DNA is TGTGCCATCAGTGAGTCGACTCTGGGCAATGAGCAGTTCTTC.

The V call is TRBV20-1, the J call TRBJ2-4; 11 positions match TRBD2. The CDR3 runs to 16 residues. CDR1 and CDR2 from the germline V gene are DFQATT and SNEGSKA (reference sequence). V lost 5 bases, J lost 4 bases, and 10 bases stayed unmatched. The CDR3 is CSAQPSGLAVKNIQYF. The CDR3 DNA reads TGCAGTGCTCAACCCTCGGGACTAGCGGTGAAAAACATTCAGTACTTC.

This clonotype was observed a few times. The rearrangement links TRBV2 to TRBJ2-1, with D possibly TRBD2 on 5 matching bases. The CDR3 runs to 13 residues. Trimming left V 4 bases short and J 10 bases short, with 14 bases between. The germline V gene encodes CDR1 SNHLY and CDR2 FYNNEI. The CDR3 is CASSGLAVREQFF. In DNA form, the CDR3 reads TGTGCCAGCAGTGGGCTAGCAGTGAGGGAGCAGTTCTTC.

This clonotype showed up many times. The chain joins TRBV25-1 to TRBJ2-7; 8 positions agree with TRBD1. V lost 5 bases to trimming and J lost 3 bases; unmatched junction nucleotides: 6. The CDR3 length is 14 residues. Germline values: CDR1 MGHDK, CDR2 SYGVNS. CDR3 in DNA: TGTGCCAGCAGTCGGACAGGGACTTTCTACGAGCAGTACTTC. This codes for CASSRTGTFYEQYF.

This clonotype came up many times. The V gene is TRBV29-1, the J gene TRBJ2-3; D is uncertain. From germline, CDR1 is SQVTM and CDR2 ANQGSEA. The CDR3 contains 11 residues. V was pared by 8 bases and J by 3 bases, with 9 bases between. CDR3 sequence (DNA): TGCAGCTCCTCGAATACAGATACGCAGTATTTT. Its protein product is CSSSNTDTQYF.

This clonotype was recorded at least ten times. The CDR3 spells CASRKGAESNEQYF. The CDR3, as DNA: TGCGCCAGCAGAAAGGGGGCCGAATCCAACGAGCAGTACTTC. The rearrangement links TRBV5-1 to TRBJ2-7; 7 bases map to TRBD1. Germline trimming cut 5 bases from V and 5 bases from J; bases unmatched to any gene: 10. The CDR3 is 14 amino acids. The germline V gene has CDR1 SGHRS and CDR2 YFSETQ.

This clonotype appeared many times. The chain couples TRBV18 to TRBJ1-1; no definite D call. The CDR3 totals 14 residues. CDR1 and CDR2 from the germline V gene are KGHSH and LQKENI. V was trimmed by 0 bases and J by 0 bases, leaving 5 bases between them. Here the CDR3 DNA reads TGTGCCAGCTCACCACCTAACCTGAACACTGAAGCTTTCTTT. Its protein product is CASSPPNLNTEAFF.

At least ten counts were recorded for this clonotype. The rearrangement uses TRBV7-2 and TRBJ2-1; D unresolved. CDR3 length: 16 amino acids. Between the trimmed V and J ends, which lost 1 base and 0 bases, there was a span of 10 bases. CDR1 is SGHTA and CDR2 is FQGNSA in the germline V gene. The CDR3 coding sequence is TGTGCCAGCAGCTTAGGATCCAAGAGCTCCTACAATGAGCAGTTCTTC. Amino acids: CASSLGSKSSYNEQFF.

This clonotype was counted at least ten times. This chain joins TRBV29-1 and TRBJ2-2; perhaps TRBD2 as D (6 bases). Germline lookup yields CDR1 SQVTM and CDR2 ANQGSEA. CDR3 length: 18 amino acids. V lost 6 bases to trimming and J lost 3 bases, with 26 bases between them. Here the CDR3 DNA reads TGCAGCGTGGAGGATTGGAGTGGCGGGAATCGGTACACCGGGGAGCTGTTTTTT. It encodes CSVEDWSGGNRYTGELFF.

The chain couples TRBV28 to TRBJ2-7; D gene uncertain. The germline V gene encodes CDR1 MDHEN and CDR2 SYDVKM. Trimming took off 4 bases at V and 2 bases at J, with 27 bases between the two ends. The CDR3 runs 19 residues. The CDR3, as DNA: TGTGCCAGCAGTTCTTACCGGGCCACCACGCGTCGAGGACCCTACGAGCAGTACTTC. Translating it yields CASSSYRATTRRGPYEQYF.

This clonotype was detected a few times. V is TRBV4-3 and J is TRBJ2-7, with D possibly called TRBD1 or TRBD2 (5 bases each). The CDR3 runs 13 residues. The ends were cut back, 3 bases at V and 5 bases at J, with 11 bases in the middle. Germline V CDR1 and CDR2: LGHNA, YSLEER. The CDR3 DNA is TGCGCCAGCAGCCAGAGGGGACGTGACGAGCAGTACTTC. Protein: CASSQRGRDEQYF.